This T cell receptor (beta chain) was recovered during a study of human T cells and chemical hapten exposure. About the research overall: For sensitization, 2% DPC was applied to an approximately 2 cm by approximately 2 cm patch of upper inner arm skin. Study-level results: Patch test scores rose with PT1 expanded TCR counts, a positive correlation.

CDR3 length: 16 residues. Germline-derived CDR1 and CDR2 are LNHDA and SQIVND (reference sequence). V lost 3 bases, J lost 2 bases, and 7 bases stayed unmatched. This clonotype was observed many times. Its antigen is currently unknown. A single record per CDR3 protein comes from TCRdb applying MiXCR to the RACE reads. The sample contains approximately 400,000 distinct CDR3 sequences, approximately 5% of which appear only once. Stated time point: patch test 1, 2 weeks after DPC sensitization. Treatment given: therapeutic diphenylcyclopropenone sensitization with weekly scalp DPC. Unfractionated whole blood was the source of the extracted total RNA.

The sample here was whole blood, taken in connection with sensitization to the hapten diphenylcyclopropenone (DPC). The chain links TRBV19 to TRBJ2-7; 10 bases are a match to TRBD1. The sequence was obtained from a woman in her forties or fifties with alopecia areata. Some clones in this sample may be carry-over from other donors' samples. Here the CDR3 DNA reads TGTGCCAGTAGTATCACCCCGGGACAGGGGACCTACGAGCAGTACTTC. Amino acids: CASSITPGQGTYEQYF.